What follows are 9 T cell receptor beta chains derived from one specimen sequenced in a study of blood T cells in healthy people across ages. With a J-beta primer mix and a sample-barcoded 5' primer, a second PCR ran roughly 7 to 11 cycles. TCRdb analysed the 5' RACE reads with MiXCR anew, one entry per CDR3 protein. The table shows roughly 1,500,000 distinct CDR3 sequences, with roughly 40% occurring only once. Specimen: blood. The origin of the receptors is a woman between 18 and 29 years old in good health.

This clonotype was detected only a few times. The chain carries TRBV20-1 and TRBJ1-2, with a tentative D call TRBD1 (6 bases). In germline, CDR1 is DFQATT, CDR2 SNEGSKA (reference sequence). The CDR3 covers 12 residues. Trimming took off 1 base at V and 7 bases at J, with 10 bases between the two ends. The CDR3 DNA reads TGCAGTGCTAGAGCAGGGGCTGGTGGCTACACCTTC. Translation gives CSARAGAGGYTF.

The V call is TRBV3-1, the J call TRBJ2-7, with D perhaps being TRBD1 or TRBD2 (7 bases each). The germline V gene encodes CDR1 LGHDT and CDR2 YNNKEL (reference sequence). The CDR3 is made up of 15 amino acids. The ends were cut back, 3 bases at V and 4 bases at J, with 16 bases in the middle. In DNA form, the CDR3 reads TGTGCCAGCAGCCAGGGGGGGGACAGCCTATACGAGCAGTACTTC. It encodes CASSQGGDSLYEQYF.

This chain uses TRBV27 with TRBJ2-7; 9 nucleotides align to TRBD2. Germline V lookup: CDR1 MNHEY, CDR2 SMNVEV (reference sequence). The CDR3 totals 18 residues. Germline trimming cut 7 bases from V and 1 base from J; bases unmatched to any gene: 17. As DNA, the CDR3 is TGTGCCAGCACCCCGTCCGGACTAGCGAGGAGGAGTTCCTACGAGCAGTACTTC. Translated, it gives CASTPSGLARRSSYEQYF.

This clonotype came up many times. The J gene is TRBJ2-7, the V gene TRBV7-2; 8 positions match TRBD2. The CDR3 consists of 14 residues. V was pared by 5 bases and J by 3 bases, with 6 bases of the junction left unmatched. Germline V lookup: CDR1 SGHTA, CDR2 FQGNSA. CDR3 in DNA: TGTGCCAGCAGCCGAGGACTAGCTAACTACGAGCAGTACTTC. Its translation: CASSRGLANYEQYF.

The chain carries TRBV11-2 and TRBJ2-1; D might be TRBD2 (6 bases). The germline V gene encodes CDR1 SGHAT and CDR2 FQNNGV. Trimming removed 0 bases from V and 10 bases from J, with 10 bases in between. The CDR3 totals 13 residues. The CDR3 bases are TGTGCCAGCAGCTTAGATCGGGGGTGGGAGCAGTTCTTC. It encodes CASSLDRGWEQFF. The whole variable domain, filled in from reference TRBV11-2 and TRBJ2-1, reads EAGVAQSPRYKIIEKRQSVAFWCNPISGHATLYWYQQILGQGPKLLIQFQNNGVVDDSQLPKDRFSAERLKGVDSTLKIQPAKLEDSAVYLCASSLDRGWEQFFGPGTRLTVL.

The chain couples TRBV5-1 to TRBJ2-5; unclear D gene. V was pared by 1 base and J by 1 base, with 11 bases between. Germline V lookup: CDR1 SGHRS, CDR2 YFSETQ. The CDR3 sequence is 15 residues long. The CDR3 region has the DNA TGCGCCAGCAGCTTGAGGAGTGCGACCCAAGAGACCCAGTACTTC. Its translation is CASSLRSATQETQYF.

The table lists this clonotype with a few counts. This chain links TRBV11-2 with TRBJ1-1; D gene ambiguous. Trimming removed 1 base at V and 3 bases at J, with 6 bases between. This CDR3 has 13 amino acids. The germline V gene encodes CDR1 SGHAT and CDR2 FQNNGV. The CDR3 DNA follows: TGTGCCAGCAGCTTAGCCTGGGACACTGAAGCTTTCTTT. Translation gives CASSLAWDTEAFF.

The chain is built from TRBV2 and TRBJ2-1, with D tentatively TRBD1 (5 bases). Trimming removed 4 bases from V and 9 bases from J, with 13 bases in between. The V gene's germline CDR1 is SNHLY and CDR2 FYNNEI. This CDR3 is built from 13 residues. The CDR3 spells CASSVTGNREQFF. CDR3 in DNA: TGTGCCAGCAGTGTTACAGGTAACCGTGAGCAGTTCTTC.

The chain joins TRBV10-3 to TRBJ1-5, with unresolved D. Germline CDR1 and CDR2: ENHRY and SYGVKD. Trimming stripped 3 bases from V and 3 bases from J, with 12 bases between. This CDR3 region has 15 residues. CDR3 sequence reads: CAISESPNLNQPQHF. The CDR3 DNA is TGTGCCATCAGTGAAAGCCCAAACCTCAATCAGCCCCAGCATTTT.